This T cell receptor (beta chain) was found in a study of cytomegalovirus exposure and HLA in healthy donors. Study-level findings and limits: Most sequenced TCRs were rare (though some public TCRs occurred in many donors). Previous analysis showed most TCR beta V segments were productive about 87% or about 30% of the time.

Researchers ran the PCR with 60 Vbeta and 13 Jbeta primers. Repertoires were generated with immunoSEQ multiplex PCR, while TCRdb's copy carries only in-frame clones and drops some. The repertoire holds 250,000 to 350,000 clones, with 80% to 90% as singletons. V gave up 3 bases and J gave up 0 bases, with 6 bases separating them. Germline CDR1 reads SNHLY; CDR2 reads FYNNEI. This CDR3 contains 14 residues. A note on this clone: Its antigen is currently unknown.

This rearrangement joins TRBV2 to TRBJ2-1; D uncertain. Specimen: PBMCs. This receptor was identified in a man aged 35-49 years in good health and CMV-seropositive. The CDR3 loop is CASSDLHSYNEQFF. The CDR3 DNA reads TGTGCCAGCAGTGACTTACACTCCTACAATGAGCAGTTCTTC.